This section outlines one T cell receptor beta chain sequence together with its context. This sample was included in a study of CD4 and CD8 cells across lung adenocarcinoma regions. This CDR3 spans 14 amino acids. Germline V lookup: CDR1 MNHGY, CDR2 SAAAGT. The V gene end was trimmed by 4 bases and the J gene end by 4 bases; junction bases not matched to a gene: 5. Each CDR3 protein is one row after TCRdb ran MiXCR on the PCR reads. The repertoire includes approximately 10,000 distinct CDR3 sequences, about 61% of them detected once, and less than 90% sits in the top ten. Donors had localized lung adenocarcinoma, a non-small cell lung cancer.

Sequences were obtained from CD8+ T cells from the margin of a lung tumor. The chain is built from TRBV6-8 and TRBJ2-5, with 8 bases fitting TRBD2. This clonotype was obtained from a male donor with lung adenocarcinoma. The CD4 and CD8 labels of this study may be unreliable. CDR3 amino acids: CASSFSGASETQYF. The CDR3 region has the DNA TGTGCCAGCAGTTTTAGCGGGGCGTCAGAGACCCAGTACTTC.